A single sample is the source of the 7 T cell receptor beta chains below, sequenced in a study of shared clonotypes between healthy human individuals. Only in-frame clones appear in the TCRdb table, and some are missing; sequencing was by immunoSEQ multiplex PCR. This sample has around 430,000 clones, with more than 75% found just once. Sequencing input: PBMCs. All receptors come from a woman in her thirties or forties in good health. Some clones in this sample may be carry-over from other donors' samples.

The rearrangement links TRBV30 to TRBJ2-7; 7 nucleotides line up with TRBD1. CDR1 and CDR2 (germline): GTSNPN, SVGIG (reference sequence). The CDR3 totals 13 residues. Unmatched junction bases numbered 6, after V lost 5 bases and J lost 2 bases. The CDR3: CAWVRDRPYEQYF. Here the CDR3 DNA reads TGTGCCTGGGTCCGGGACAGACCCTACGAGCAGTACTTC.

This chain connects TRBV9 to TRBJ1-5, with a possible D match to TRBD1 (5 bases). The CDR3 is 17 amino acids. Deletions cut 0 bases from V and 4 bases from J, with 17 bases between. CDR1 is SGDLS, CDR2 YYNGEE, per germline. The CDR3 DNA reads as TGTGCCAGCAGCGTAGGTGGACACGCTACGGTAAATCAGCCCCAGCATTTT. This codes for CASSVGGHATVNQPQHF. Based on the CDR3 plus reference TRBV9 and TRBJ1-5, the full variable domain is DSGVTQTPKHLITATGQRVTLRCSPRSGDLSVYWYQQSLDQGLQFLIQYYNGEERAKGNILERFSAQQFPDLHSELNLSSLELGDSALYFCASSVGGHATVNQPQHFGDGTRLSIL.

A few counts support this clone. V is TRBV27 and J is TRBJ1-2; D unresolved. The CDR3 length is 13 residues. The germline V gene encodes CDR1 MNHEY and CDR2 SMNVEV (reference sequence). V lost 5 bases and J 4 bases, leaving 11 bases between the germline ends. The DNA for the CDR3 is TGTGCCAGCAGTCTTGTGGGTGGCTATGGCTACACCTTC. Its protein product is CASSLVGGYGYTF.

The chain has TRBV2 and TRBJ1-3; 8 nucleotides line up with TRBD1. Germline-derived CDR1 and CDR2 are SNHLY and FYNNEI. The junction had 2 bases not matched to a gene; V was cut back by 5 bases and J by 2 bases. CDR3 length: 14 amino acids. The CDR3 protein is CASSSDRAGNTIYF. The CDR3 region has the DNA TGTGCCAGCAGTTCGGACAGGGCTGGAAACACCATATATTTT. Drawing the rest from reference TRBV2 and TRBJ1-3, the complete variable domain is EPEVTQTPSHQVTQMGQEVILRCVPISNHLYFYWYRQILGQKVEFLVSFYNNEISEKSEIFDDQFSVERPDGSNFTLKIRSTKLEDSAMYFCASSSDRAGNTIYFGEGSWLTVV.

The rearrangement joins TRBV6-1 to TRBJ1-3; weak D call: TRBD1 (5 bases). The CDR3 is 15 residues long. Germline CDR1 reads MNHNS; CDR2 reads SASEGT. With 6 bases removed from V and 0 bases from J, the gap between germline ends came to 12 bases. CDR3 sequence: CASSSGSSSGNTIYF. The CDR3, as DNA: TGTGCCAGCAGCTCAGGGAGTAGCTCTGGAAACACCATATATTTT.

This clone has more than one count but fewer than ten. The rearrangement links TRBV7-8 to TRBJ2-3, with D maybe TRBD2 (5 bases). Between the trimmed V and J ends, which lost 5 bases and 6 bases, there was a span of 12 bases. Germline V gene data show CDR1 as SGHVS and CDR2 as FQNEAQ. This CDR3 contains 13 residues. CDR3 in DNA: TGTGCCAGCAGCGCGGGCCCATGGGATACGCAGTATTTT. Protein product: CASSAGPWDTQYF.

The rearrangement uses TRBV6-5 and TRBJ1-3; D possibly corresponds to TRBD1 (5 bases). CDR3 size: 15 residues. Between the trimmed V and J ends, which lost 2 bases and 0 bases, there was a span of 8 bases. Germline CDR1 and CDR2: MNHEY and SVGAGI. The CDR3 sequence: CASSYGAGSGNTIYF. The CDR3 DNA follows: TGTGCCAGCAGTTACGGGGCGGGCTCTGGAAACACCATATATTTT.